A single sample is the source of the 8 T cell receptor beta chains below, sequenced in a study of T-cell memory formation after mild COVID-19. Each CDR3 protein is one row after TCRdb ran MiXCR on the 5' RACE reads. Seen here are under 300,000 distinct CDR3 sequences, less than 9.5% observed once, and the top ten hold roughly 22%. Sequences were obtained from PBMCs or a T cell subset sorted from them (not recorded which). These receptors were obtained from a man between 18 and 35 years old who had mild COVID-19 (a few samples of this study predate the infection). Cell type and time point are not known.

This clonotype was observed a few times. The V call is TRBV11-2, the J call TRBJ2-7, with TRBD2 matching over 10 bases. The length of the CDR3 is 15 residues. Germline V gene sequence: CDR1 SGHAT, CDR2 FQNNGV. V was pared by 4 bases and J by 2 bases, with 5 bases of the junction left unmatched. This chain's CDR3 is CASSYSGGLTYEQYF. CDR3 DNA sequence: TGTGCCAGCAGCTATAGCGGGGGGCTGACCTACGAGCAGTACTTC.

This clonotype was found many times. The rearrangement joins TRBV6-5 to TRBJ2-7, with D perhaps TRBD2 (5 bases). In germline, CDR1 is MNHEY, CDR2 SVGAGI. V dropped 5 bases and J dropped 2 bases, with 10 bases sitting between them. The CDR3 spans 13 residues. The CDR3 DNA sequence: TGTGCCAGCAGTCCGGGATTCCCCTACGAGCAGTACTTC. It specifies CASSPGFPYEQYF.

This clonotype turned up a few times. The chain links TRBV27 to TRBJ2-5, with 7 bases fitting TRBD1. This CDR3 spans 12 amino acids. Germline V lookup: CDR1 MNHEY, CDR2 SMNVEV (reference sequence). The ends lost 4 bases at V and 7 bases at J; junction bases unmatched: 3. The CDR3 is CASSSDRATQYF. CDR3 sequence (DNA): TGTGCCAGCAGTTCCGACAGGGCGACCCAGTACTTC.

This clonotype was picked up a small number of times. The chain couples TRBV10-2 to TRBJ2-5, with 8 bases aligning to TRBD2. The CDR3 contains 15 residues. V lost 1 base and J lost 2; bases outside the gene matches: 3. CDR1 is WSHSY, CDR2 SAAADI, per germline. CDR3 protein: CASSEFGGAQETQYF. The CDR3 DNA reads as TGCGCCAGCAGTGAGTTCGGGGGGGCGCAAGAGACCCAGTACTTC.

DNA of the CDR3: TGTGCCACCAGTGATATCCAGGTTCACGGGGAGCTGTTTTTT. This codes for CATSDIQVHGELFF. This chain uses TRBV24-1 with TRBJ2-2, with D unresolved. Germline CDR1 and CDR2: KGHDR and SFDVKD. V was cut by 3 bases and J by 7 bases, with 11 bases left in between. There are 14 residues in the CDR3.

The V and J genes are TRBV5-1 and TRBJ1-1; TRBD1 might be the D (5 bases). Trimming left V 6 bases short and J 1 base short, with 10 bases between. CDR1 and CDR2 from the germline V gene are SGHRS and YFSETQ. The CDR3 loop spans 13 amino acids. The CDR3, as DNA: TGCGCCAGCACCGCCCAGGGGAACACTGAAGCTTTCTTT. As protein: CASTAQGNTEAFF.

In its sample, this clonotype was seen a few times. The chain employs TRBV12-3 or TRBV12-4 and TRBJ2-1, with D uncertain. The CDR3 runs to 11 residues. V lost 2 bases to trimming and J lost 10 bases, with 6 bases between them. The CDR3 bases are TGTGCCAGCAGTTTAATGGAAGAGCAGTTCTTC. Its protein product is CASSLMEEQFF.

The V gene is TRBV7-2, the J gene TRBJ2-2; D is perhaps TRBD2 (6 bases). The CDR3 sequence is 17 residues long. CDR1 SGHTA and CDR2 FQGNSA come from the germline V gene. Deletions cut 5 bases from V and 3 bases from J, with 19 bases between. CDR3 DNA: TGTGCCAGCAGCCCTCGGAGGGGACTCTCCCACACCGGGGAGCTGTTTTTT. This gives the protein CASSPRRGLSHTGELFF.